This TCR beta chain came from a study of blood T cell repertoires in COVID-19. Study as a whole: In each case, the material was cDNA or gDNA derived from T cells, B-cell-depleted T cells, or PBMCs.

This clone was detected a few times. The CDR3 is 19 amino acids. The V segment lost 5 bases and the J segment 0 bases; nucleotides outside the gene matches: 16. CDR1 and CDR2 from the germline V gene are SGHDT and YYEEEE. As handled by the study authors: Estimated nucleated cell counts came from reference gene primer amplification. Sequenced by immunoSEQ multiplex PCR; TCRdb stores in-frame clones only, minus some. The D gene and trimming were derived from the DNA, and the V and J assignments and clone size from that table. The repertoire holds under 200,000 clones, 84% seen once, with roughly 8% in the top ten. Enrollees, roughly 18 to 90 years old, lived in around 23 US areas. Membership in each cohort depended on participant-reported clinical history.

This TCR derives from a woman aged 50 to 60 who had recovered from COVID-19. Source material: PBMCs or T cells enriched from blood (not recorded which). The genes are TRBV5-6 and TRBJ2-2; 7 bases map to TRBD2. The CDR3 sequence: CASSTEGRWGLTNTGELFF. CDR3 nucleotides: TGTGCCAGCAGTACGGAGGGCAGGTGGGGACTAACGAACACCGGGGAGCTGTTTTTT. Looking up the rest from reference TRBV5-6 and TRBJ2-2 gives the full variable domain: DAGVTQSPTHLIKTRGQQVTLRCSPKSGHDTVSWYQQALGQGPQFIFQYYEEEERQRGNFPDRFSGHQFPNYSSELNVNALLLGDSALYLCASSTEGRWGLTNTGELFFGEGSRLTVL.